Below are 16 T cell receptor beta chains sequenced from a single sample in a study of identifying expanded T cells in peripheral blood. Measured with immunoSEQ multiplex PCR; TCRdb has only the in-frame clones, and not every one. The table shows roughly 100,000 clones, with about 89% occurring only once. The sequenced material came from blood. These receptor sequences come from a person aged 18 to 69 in good health.

In this sample, this clone turned up a few times. V is TRBV5-4 and J is TRBJ1-1, with unresolved D. Germline loops: CDR1 SGHNT, CDR2 YYREEE (reference sequence). This CDR3 has 13 amino acids. Trimming shortened V by 0 bases and J by 1 base, and 4 bases separated the two germline ends. The CDR3 reads CASSLGPNTEAFF. The CDR3 region has the DNA TGTGCCAGCAGCTTGGGCCCGAACACTGAAGCTTTCTTT. Drawing the rest from reference TRBV5-4 and TRBJ1-1, the complete variable domain is ETGVTQSPTHLIKTRGQQVTLRCSSQSGHNTVSWYQQALGQGPQFIFQYYREEENGRGNFPPRFSGLQFPNYSSELNVNALELDDSALYLCASSLGPNTEAFFGQGTRLTVV.

This chain uses TRBV27 with TRBJ1-2; a weak D match, TRBD1 (6 bases). The V end was cut by 9 bases, the J end by 5 bases, with 13 bases between. From germline, CDR1 is MNHEY and CDR2 SMNVEV (reference sequence). The CDR3 consists of 12 residues. CDR3 sequence (DNA): TGTGCCAGTAGGGGGTGGGGGTATGGCTACACCTTC. Amino acid sequence: CASRGWGYGYTF.

The gene calls are TRBV7-6 and TRBJ2-3; D gene uncertain. The CDR3 runs 17 residues. The germline V and J ends were trimmed by 5 bases and 0 bases, with 18 bases remaining between them. Germline lookup yields CDR1 SGHVS and CDR2 FNYEAQ. This CDR3 is CASSRVGPATSTDTQYF. The CDR3 DNA sequence: TGTGCCAGCAGCCGAGTGGGTCCGGCCACTAGCACAGATACGCAGTATTTT.

The CDR3 spells CASSSMGQPQETQYF. For the CDR3, the DNA is TGTGCCAGCAGCTCAATGGGACAGCCCCAAGAGACCCAGTACTTC. The genes are TRBV7-9 and TRBJ2-5; 7 nucleotides align to TRBD1. The CDR3 extends over 15 amino acids. V lost 4 bases and J lost 1; bases outside the gene matches: 6. Germline V gives CDR1 SEHNR, CDR2 FQNEAQ (reference sequence). The complete variable domain, with remaining parts taken from reference TRBV7-9 and TRBJ2-5, reads DTGVSQNPRHKITKRGQNVTFRCDPISEHNRLYWYRQTLGQGPEFLTYFQNEAQLEKSRLLSDRFSAERPKGSFSTLEIQRTEQGDSAMYLCASSSMGQPQETQYFGPGTRLLVL.

This chain joins TRBV7-8 and TRBJ1-6; TRBD1 might be the D (5 bases). The germline V and J ends were trimmed by 2 bases and 5 bases, with 13 bases remaining between them. Germline V CDR1 and CDR2: SGHVS, FQNEAQ. The CDR3 loop spans 16 amino acids. In DNA, the CDR3 is TGTGCCAGCAGCTTACTGGGTGGGACGGATAATTCACCCCTCCACTTT. This encodes CASSLLGGTDNSPLHF.

The chain combines TRBV30 with TRBJ1-5; D might be TRBD1 (5 bases). Trimming left V 2 bases short and J 1 base short, with 15 bases between. The CDR3 length is 16 residues. The germline V gene has CDR1 GTSNPN and CDR2 SVGIG (reference sequence). The CDR3 nucleotides are TGTGCCTGGAGTATCAACCGGGGCCTAAGCAATCAGCCCCAGCATTTT. It codes for CAWSINRGLSNQPQHF.

The chain carries TRBV7-2 and TRBJ1-5, with a tentative D call TRBD1 (5 bases). Trimming took off 3 bases at V and 6 bases at J, with 9 bases between the two ends. Germline CDR1 and CDR2: SGHTA and FQGNSA. There are 13 residues in the CDR3. The CDR3: CASSLAGAQPQHF. The CDR3, as DNA: TGTGCCAGCAGCTTGGCCGGGGCTCAGCCCCAGCATTTT. Based on the CDR3 plus reference TRBV7-2 and TRBJ1-5, the full variable domain is GAGVSQSPSNKVTEKGKDVELRCDPISGHTALYWYRQSLGQGLEFLIYFQGNSAPDKSGLPSDRFSAERTGGSVSTLTIQRTQQEDSAVYLCASSLAGAQPQHFGDGTRLSIL.

The V call is TRBV9, the J call TRBJ1-3; 7 bases are a match to TRBD1. The CDR3 runs to 16 residues. Germline CDR1 SGDLS, CDR2 YYNGEE. Trimming at V came to 1 base and at J to 0 bases, leaving 4 bases not matched to a gene. The CDR3 DNA reads as TGTGCCAGCAGCGTACCGACAGGGAACTCTGGAAACACCATATATTTT. Translating gives CASSVPTGNSGNTIYF. Complete variable domain (other parts from reference TRBV9 and TRBJ1-3): DSGVTQTPKHLITATGQRVTLRCSPRSGDLSVYWYQQSLDQGLQFLIQYYNGEERAKGNILERFSAQQFPDLHSELNLSSLELGDSALYFCASSVPTGNSGNTIYFGEGSWLTVV.

V is TRBV15 and J is TRBJ2-7; unclear D gene. The CDR3 consists of 12 residues. With 1 base removed from V and 7 bases from J, the gap between germline ends came to 8 bases. CDR1 LNHNV and CDR2 YYDKDF come from the germline V gene (reference sequence). The CDR3 loop reads CATSRAGYEQYF. DNA of the CDR3: TGTGCCACCAGCAGAGCAGGTTATGAGCAGTACTTC.

This clone has a handful of counts. V and J are TRBV5-1 and TRBJ2-3, with TRBD2 matching 11 bases. In germline, CDR1 is SGHRS, CDR2 YFSETQ. The junction had 3 bases not matched to a gene; V was cut back by 6 bases and J by 0 bases. CDR3 size: 15 residues. In DNA, the CDR3 is TGCGCCAGCATTCTAGCGGGGGGAAGCACAGATACGCAGTATTTT. It is translated as CASILAGGSTDTQYF.

The rearrangement uses TRBV30 and TRBJ1-6; D is unclear. Between the trimmed V and J ends, which lost 0 bases and 7 bases, there was a span of 10 bases. The CDR3 runs to 14 residues. Germline values: CDR1 GTSNPN, CDR2 SVGIG (reference sequence). For the CDR3, the DNA is TGTGCCTGGAGTGTTTTGGTCTCAAATTCACCCCTCCACTTT. Amino acids: CAWSVLVSNSPLHF.

V gene TRBV11-2 combines with J gene TRBJ1-4; 11 bases line up with TRBD1. V shed 5 bases and J 8 bases; nucleotides not matched to a gene: 7. This CDR3 region has 15 residues. The germline CDR1 and CDR2 sequences are SGHAT and FQNNGV. As DNA, the CDR3 is TGTGCCAGCAGCCCCTGGACAGGGGGCGAGGAAAAACTGTTTTTT. It specifies CASSPWTGGEEKLFF. The whole variable domain, filled in from reference TRBV11-2 and TRBJ1-4, reads EAGVAQSPRYKIIEKRQSVAFWCNPISGHATLYWYQQILGQGPKLLIQFQNNGVVDDSQLPKDRFSAERLKGVDSTLKIQPAKLEDSAVYLCASSPWTGGEEKLFFGSGTQLSVL.

V gene TRBV15 combines with J gene TRBJ2-7; 8 bases map to TRBD1. In germline, CDR1 is LNHNV, CDR2 YYDKDF (reference sequence). This CDR3 contains 16 residues. The V segment lost 3 bases and the J segment 4 bases; nucleotides outside the gene matches: 11. DNA for the CDR3: TGTGCCACCAGCAGGACCCTCCGGACAGGGAAGTACGAGCAGTACTTC. Translated, it gives CATSRTLRTGKYEQYF.

The CDR3 spells CASRQAGGELFF. As DNA, the CDR3 is TGTGCCAGCAGACAGGCGGGCGGGGAGCTGTTTTTT. The chain joins TRBV28 to TRBJ2-2, with D perhaps given as TRBD1 or TRBD2 (5 bases each). Germline V gene data show CDR1 as MDHEN and CDR2 as SYDVKM. Trimming left V 6 bases short and J 7 bases short, with 9 bases between. CDR3 length equals 12 residues.

About this clone: At one boundary the junction diverges from the germline segment, which might be a read error. The chain uses TRBV5-6 and TRBJ1-3, with 11 bases aligning to TRBD1. This CDR3 contains 14 residues. Germline-derived CDR1 and CDR2 are SGHDT and YYEEEE. This CDR3 is CASSSSGQGALEDF. The DNA of the CDR3 is TGTGCCAGCAGTTCTAGCGGACAGGGGGCTTTAGAGGATTTT.

The chain recombines TRBV27 with TRBJ2-1; D perhaps matches TRBD2 (6 bases). This CDR3 contains 13 residues. V lost 3 bases and J lost 7, with 10 bases in between. CDR1 is MNHEY, CDR2 SMNVEV, per germline (reference sequence). The CDR3 bases are TGTGCCAGCAGTTTTACGGGGGTAAATGAGCAGTTCTTC. Translation gives CASSFTGVNEQFF.